This T cell receptor (beta chain) originates from a study of blood T cell repertoires in COVID-19. Overall study: COVID-19 samples, acute and convalescent, were from the United States, Italy and Spain. Sample material is recorded as cDNA or gDNA derived from T cells, B-cell-depleted T cells, or PBMCs.

With 8 bases removed from V and 3 bases from J, the gap between germline ends came to 17 bases. The CDR3 spans 15 residues. CDR1 is LNHDA, CDR2 SQIVND, per germline (reference sequence). In the authors' methods: Amplification of reference gene primers provided the estimated nucleated cell counts. Profiling relied on immunoSEQ multiplex PCR, and the TCRdb table lists in-frame clones only, not all of them. That table gives V, J and clone size, and the DNA gave D and trimming. Here the sample spans 100,000 or so clones, around 87% being singletons. Material: peripheral blood. The receptor comes from a man aged 45-60 years with active or convalescent COVID-19. The rearrangement joins TRBV19 to TRBJ1-5, with D tentatively TRBD1 (5 bases). The CDR3 protein is CASRRGRDVNQPQHF. CDR3 in DNA: TGTGCCAGTCGGAGAGGCAGGGATGTCAATCAGCCCCAGCATTTT.